This entry lists 19 T cell receptor beta chains sequenced from one sample in a study of cytomegalovirus exposure and HLA in healthy donors. The study ran its PCR with 60 Vbeta and 13 Jbeta primers. The method was immunoSEQ multiplex PCR; TCRdb's version includes in-frame clones alone and lacks a portion of them. The sample includes 160,000 or so clones, approximately 79% of them seen just once. What was sequenced was PBMCs. The receptors were sampled from a man aged 35-49 years in good health and CMV-seronegative.

This chain connects TRBV27 to TRBJ2-7, with 14 bases that match TRBD2. Germline CDR1 reads MNHEY; CDR2 reads SMNVEV (reference sequence). The CDR3 runs to 18 residues. J was trimmed by 4 bases and V by 4 bases; bases with no gene match: 12. CDR3 in amino acids: CASSYLPRTSGGTYEQYF. CDR3 DNA sequence: TGTGCCAGCAGTTACCTCCCCCGGACTAGCGGGGGGACGTACGAGCAGTACTTC.

V usage is TRBV7-6 and J usage is TRBJ2-2; a possible D gene is TRBD1 (6 bases). V dropped 3 bases and J dropped 5 bases, with 16 bases sitting between them. The CDR3 has 16 residues. CDR1 SGHVS and CDR2 FNYEAQ come from the germline V gene. As DNA, the CDR3 is TGTGCCAGCAGCTTGTACAGGGTCGGGTCGACCGGGGAGCTGTTTTTT. Its translation: CASSLYRVGSTGELFF.

Here the CDR3 DNA reads TGTGCCAGCAGCCGGACAGGGATTTCCTCGAACACTGAAGCTTTCTTT. Translation: CASSRTGISSNTEAFF. The chain couples TRBV5-6 to TRBJ1-1; 8 bases are shared with TRBD1. Germline V gene data show CDR1 as SGHDT and CDR2 as YYEEEE. Germline trimming cut 4 bases from V and 1 base from J; bases unmatched to any gene: 9. The CDR3 has 16 residues.

The chain joins TRBV6-5 to TRBJ2-7; TRBD1 might be the D (6 bases). Deletions cut 2 bases from V and 0 bases from J, with 14 bases between. The CDR3 loop spans 16 amino acids. Per germline, CDR1 MNHEY and CDR2 SVGAGI. The CDR3 loop reads CASSYPLSTGSYEQYF. The CDR3 bases are TGTGCCAGCAGTTACCCACTATCGACAGGCTCCTACGAGCAGTACTTC.

This clone occurred once. The genes are TRBV5-4 and TRBJ1-4; 8 nucleotides agree with TRBD1. Germline CDR1 SGHNT, CDR2 YYREEE (reference sequence). The CDR3 consists of 14 residues. V gave up 0 bases and J gave up 7 bases; unmatched junction bases: 2. CDR3 protein: CASSLGQGTEKLFF. The CDR3 nucleotides are TGTGCCAGCAGCTTGGGACAGGGGACTGAAAAACTGTTTTTT.

The chain recombines TRBV19 with TRBJ1-1; 7 bases align to TRBD1. This CDR3 has 15 residues. V was pared by 5 bases and J by 5 bases, with 11 bases of the junction left unmatched. Germline V gene data show CDR1 as LNHDA and CDR2 as SQIVND (reference sequence). In nucleotides, the CDR3 is TGTGCCAGTAGTTTCGACCGGGACAGTCGTACTGAAGCTTTCTTT. This sequence encodes CASSFDRDSRTEAFF.

The chain links TRBV6-6 to TRBJ1-2, with D perhaps matching TRBD1 (5 bases). V was cut by 7 bases and J by 1 base, with 13 bases left in between. Germline CDR1 reads MNHNY; CDR2 reads SVGAGI (reference sequence). The CDR3 length is 14 residues. The CDR3 DNA is TGTGCCAGCACCCAGGGCCGCCTTAACTATGGCTACACCTTC. Translating gives CASTQGRLNYGYTF.

This chain links TRBV19 with TRBJ1-1; unclear D gene. This CDR3 contains 13 residues. V was pared by 6 bases and J by 0 bases, with 8 bases between. Germline loops: CDR1 LNHDA, CDR2 SQIVND (reference sequence). CDR3 protein: CASRVLMNTEAFF. CDR3 in DNA: TGTGCCAGTAGGGTACTCATGAACACTGAAGCTTTCTTT.

The V and J genes are TRBV14 and TRBJ2-7, with D maybe TRBD2 (6 bases). V lost 7 bases and J lost 5, with 9 bases in between. The CDR3 length is 11 residues. CDR1 and CDR2 from the germline V gene are SGHDN and FVKESK. CDR3 in amino acids: CASTGGHEQYF. As DNA, the CDR3 is TGTGCCAGCACCGGGGGTCACGAGCAGTACTTC.

This clone occurred once. The V call is TRBV5-6, the J call TRBJ1-6; 7 bases are shared with TRBD1. CDR3 length equals 17 residues. With V trimmed by 4 bases and J by 0 bases, 7 bases remained unmatched. The germline gives CDR1 SGHDT, CDR2 YYEEEE. The DNA for the CDR3 is TGTGCCAGCAGCGGAACAGGGGTGGGCTCCTATAATTCACCCCTCCACTTT. The encoded protein is CASSGTGVGSYNSPLHF.

This rearrangement joins TRBV6-6 to TRBJ2-1; D is perhaps TRBD1 (5 bases). The CDR3 has 11 amino acids. CDR1 MNHNY and CDR2 SVGAGI come from the germline V gene (reference sequence). V was trimmed by 7 bases and J by 7 bases, leaving 8 bases between them. The DNA of the CDR3 is TGTGCCAGCATGACAGCTAATGAGCAGTTCTTC. Translation: CASMTANEQFF.

This clone was recorded a few times. CDR3 DNA: TGTGCCAGCAGCTTAGCTGTGGGTAGCGGAGCAGAGACCCAGTACTTC. Translating it yields CASSLAVGSGAETQYF. The V call is TRBV7-6, the J call TRBJ2-5; TRBD2 might be the D (6 bases). Germline V gene sequence: CDR1 SGHVS, CDR2 FNYEAQ. This CDR3 region has 16 residues. V lost 0 bases to trimming and J lost 4 bases, with 15 bases between them.

The chain carries TRBV5-6 and TRBJ1-1; D is uncertain. CDR3 size: 12 residues. V gave up 5 bases and J gave up 6 bases, with 11 bases separating them. Germline V lookup: CDR1 SGHDT, CDR2 YYEEEE. This CDR3 reads CASSRRTAEAFF. The CDR3 DNA sequence: TGTGCCAGCAGTAGGCGAACAGCTGAAGCTTTCTTT.

This chain uses TRBV7-2 with TRBJ2-7; 13 bases are shared with TRBD2. The CDR3 is 18 residues long. Germline lookup yields CDR1 SGHTA and CDR2 FQGNSA. V trimming: 2 bases; J trimming: 2 bases; junction bases outside the gene matches: 9. CDR3: CASSLSTSGGPYPYEQYF. The CDR3 DNA sequence: TGTGCCAGCAGCTTATCGACTAGCGGGGGGCCTTATCCCTACGAGCAGTACTTC. Combining the CDR3 with reference TRBV7-2 and TRBJ2-7 gives the whole variable domain GAGVSQSPSNKVTEKGKDVELRCDPISGHTALYWYRQSLGQGLEFLIYFQGNSAPDKSGLPSDRFSAERTGGSVSTLTIQRTQQEDSAVYLCASSLSTSGGPYPYEQYFGPGTRLTVT.

This rearrangement joins TRBV2 to TRBJ2-3; a weak D match, TRBD1 (5 bases). Trimming took 4 bases from V and 3 from J, leaving 8 bases between them. This CDR3 region has 13 residues. The germline V gene has CDR1 SNHLY and CDR2 FYNNEI. The CDR3 sequence: CASSARVTDTQYF. In DNA, the CDR3 is TGTGCCAGCAGTGCCAGGGTGACAGATACGCAGTATTTT.

This clone has more than one count but fewer than ten. The rearrangement joins TRBV7-9 to TRBJ1-2, with unresolved D. CDR1 SEHNR and CDR2 FQNEAQ come from the germline V gene (reference sequence). The CDR3 sequence is 12 residues long. The germline V and J ends were trimmed by 2 bases and 4 bases, with 5 bases remaining between them. The DNA for the CDR3 is TGTGCCAGCAGCTTATCTACCTATGGCTACACCTTC. Its translation is CASSLSTYGYTF.

This rearrangement joins TRBV10-3 to TRBJ1-6, with TRBD1 matching over 7 bases. CDR1 ENHRY and CDR2 SYGVKD come from the germline V gene. V shed 11 bases and J 5 bases; nucleotides not matched to a gene: 6. This CDR3 contains 13 residues. The CDR3 DNA reads as TGTGCCCTCCGCGGGACAGATAATTCACCCCTCCACTTT. Translation gives CALRGTDNSPLHF.

The V call is TRBV5-1, the J call TRBJ2-1, with a possible D match to TRBD2 (7 bases). CDR3 size: 14 residues. Trimming removed 0 bases from V and 8 bases from J, with 12 bases in between. Germline loops: CDR1 SGHRS, CDR2 YFSETQ. The CDR3 is CASSLERGGDEQFF. CDR3 coding DNA: TGCGCCAGCAGCTTGGAAAGGGGGGGAGATGAGCAGTTCTTC.

This rearrangement joins TRBV9 to TRBJ2-7; 7 bases fit TRBD1. CDR1 SGDLS and CDR2 YYNGEE come from the germline V gene. V shed 0 bases, J shed 6 bases, and the junction held 9 bases outside the gene matches. The CDR3 loop spans 15 amino acids. This CDR3 is CASSVGGGSLTEQYF. CDR3 nucleotide sequence: TGTGCCAGCAGCGTAGGAGGGGGCTCTCTCACCGAGCAGTACTTC.